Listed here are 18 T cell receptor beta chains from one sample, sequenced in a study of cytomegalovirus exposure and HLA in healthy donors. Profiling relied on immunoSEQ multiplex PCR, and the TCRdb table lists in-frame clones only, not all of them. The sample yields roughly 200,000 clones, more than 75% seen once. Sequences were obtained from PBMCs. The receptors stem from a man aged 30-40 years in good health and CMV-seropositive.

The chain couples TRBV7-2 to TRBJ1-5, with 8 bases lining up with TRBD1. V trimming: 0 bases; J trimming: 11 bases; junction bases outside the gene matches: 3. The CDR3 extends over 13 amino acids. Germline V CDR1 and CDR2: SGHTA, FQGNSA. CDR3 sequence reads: CASSLAPGQAQHF. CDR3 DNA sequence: TGTGCCAGCAGCTTAGCACCGGGACAGGCCCAGCATTTT.

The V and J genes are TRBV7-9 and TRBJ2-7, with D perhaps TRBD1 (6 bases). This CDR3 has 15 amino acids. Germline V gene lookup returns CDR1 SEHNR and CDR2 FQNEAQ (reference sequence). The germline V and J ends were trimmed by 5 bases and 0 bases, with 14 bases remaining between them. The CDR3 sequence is CASSPRQASSYEQYF. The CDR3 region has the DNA TGTGCCAGCAGCCCAAGACAGGCTAGCTCCTACGAGCAGTACTTC.

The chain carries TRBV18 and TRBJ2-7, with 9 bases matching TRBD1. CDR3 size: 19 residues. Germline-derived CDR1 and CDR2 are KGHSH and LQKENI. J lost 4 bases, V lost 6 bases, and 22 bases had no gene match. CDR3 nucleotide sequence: TGTGCCAGCTCCGCCCCTCTACCCCTCGTCCGGGACAGGGTTTACGAGCAGTACTTC. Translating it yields CASSAPLPLVRDRVYEQYF.

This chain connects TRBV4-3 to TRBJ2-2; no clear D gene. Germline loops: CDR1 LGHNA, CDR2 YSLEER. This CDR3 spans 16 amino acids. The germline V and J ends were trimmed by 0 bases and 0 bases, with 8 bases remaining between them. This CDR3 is CASSQDQASNTGELFF. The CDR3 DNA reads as TGCGCCAGCAGCCAAGATCAGGCCTCGAACACCGGGGAGCTGTTTTTT.

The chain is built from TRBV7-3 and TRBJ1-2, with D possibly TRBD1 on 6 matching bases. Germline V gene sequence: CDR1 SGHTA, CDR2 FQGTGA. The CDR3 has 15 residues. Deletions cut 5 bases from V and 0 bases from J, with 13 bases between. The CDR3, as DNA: TGTGCCAGCAGCCCAACCGGGACAACTAACTATGGCTACACCTTC. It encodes CASSPTGTTNYGYTF.

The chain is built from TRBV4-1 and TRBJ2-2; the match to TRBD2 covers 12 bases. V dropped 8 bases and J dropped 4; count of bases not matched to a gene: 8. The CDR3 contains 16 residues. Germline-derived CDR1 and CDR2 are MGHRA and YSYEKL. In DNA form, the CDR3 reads TGCGCCAGCCGAACAGGACTAGCGGGAACCACCGGGGAGCTGTTTTTT. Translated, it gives CASRTGLAGTTGELFF.

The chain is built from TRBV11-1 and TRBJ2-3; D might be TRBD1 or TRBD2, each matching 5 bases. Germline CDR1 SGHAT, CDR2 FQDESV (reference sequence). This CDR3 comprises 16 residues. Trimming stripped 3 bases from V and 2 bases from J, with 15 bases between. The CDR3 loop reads CASSLAGWEHTDTQYF. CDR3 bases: TGTGCCAGCAGCTTGGCAGGGTGGGAGCACACAGATACGCAGTATTTT.

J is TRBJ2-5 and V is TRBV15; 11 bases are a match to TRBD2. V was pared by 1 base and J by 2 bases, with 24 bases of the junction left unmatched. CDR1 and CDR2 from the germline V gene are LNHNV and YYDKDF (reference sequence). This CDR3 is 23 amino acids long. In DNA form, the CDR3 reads TGTGCCACCAGCAGAGCAACTAAGGGGATAGTGGTAGCGGGGGGGCCTACTCAAGAGACCCAGTACTTC. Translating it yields CATSRATKGIVVAGGPTQETQYF. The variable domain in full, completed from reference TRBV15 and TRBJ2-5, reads DAMVIQNPRYQVTQFGKPVTLSCSQTLNHNVMYWYQQKSSQAPKLLFHYYDKDFNNEADTPDNFQSRRPNTSFCFLDIRSPGLGDTAMYLCATSRATKGIVVAGGPTQETQYFGPGTRLLVL.

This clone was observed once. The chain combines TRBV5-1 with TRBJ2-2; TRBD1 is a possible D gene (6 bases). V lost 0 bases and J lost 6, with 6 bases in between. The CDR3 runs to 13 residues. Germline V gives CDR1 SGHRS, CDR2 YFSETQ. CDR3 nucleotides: TGCGCCAGCAGCTTGGAGGGGGCCGGGGAGCTGTTTTTT. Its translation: CASSLEGAGELFF.

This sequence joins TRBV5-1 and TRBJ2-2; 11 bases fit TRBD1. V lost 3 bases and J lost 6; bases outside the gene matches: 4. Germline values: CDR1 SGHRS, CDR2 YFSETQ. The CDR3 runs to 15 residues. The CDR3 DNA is TGCGCCAGCAGCTCACCGGGACAGGGGGCCGGGGAGCTGTTTTTT. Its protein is CASSSPGQGAGELFF.

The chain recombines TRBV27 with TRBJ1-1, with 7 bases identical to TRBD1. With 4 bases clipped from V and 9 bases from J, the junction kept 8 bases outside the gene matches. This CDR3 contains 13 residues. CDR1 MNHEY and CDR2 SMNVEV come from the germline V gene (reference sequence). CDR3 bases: TGTGCCAGCAGTTCACTCGACAGGGAGAAAGCTTTCTTT. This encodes CASSSLDREKAFF.

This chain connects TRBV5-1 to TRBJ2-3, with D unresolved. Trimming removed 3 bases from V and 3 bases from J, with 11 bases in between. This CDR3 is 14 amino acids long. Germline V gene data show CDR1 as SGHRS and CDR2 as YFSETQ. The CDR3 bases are TGCGCCAGCAGCTCCCCACAACGTACAGATACGCAGTATTTT. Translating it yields CASSSPQRTDTQYF.

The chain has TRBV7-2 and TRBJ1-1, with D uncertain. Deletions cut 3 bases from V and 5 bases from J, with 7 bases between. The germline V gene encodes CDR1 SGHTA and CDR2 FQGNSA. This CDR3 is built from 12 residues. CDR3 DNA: TGTGCCAGCAGCTTCGGTTCTACTGAAGCTTTCTTT. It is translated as CASSFGSTEAFF.

The CDR3 coding sequence is TGTGCCAGCAGTTCCGCGGGGTACTCTGGGGCCAACGTCCTGACTTTC. Translated: CASSSAGYSGANVLTF. V and J are TRBV27 and TRBJ2-6, with TRBD2 as a possible D gene (6 bases). Germline V CDR1 and CDR2: MNHEY, SMNVEV (reference sequence). V lost 4 bases to trimming and J lost 0 bases, with 10 bases between them. This CDR3 spans 16 amino acids.

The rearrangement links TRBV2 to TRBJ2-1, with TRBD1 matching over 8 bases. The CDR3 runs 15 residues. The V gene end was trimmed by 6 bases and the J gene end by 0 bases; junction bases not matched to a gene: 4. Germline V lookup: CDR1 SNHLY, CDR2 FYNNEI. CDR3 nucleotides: TGTGCCAGCAGCGACGACAGGGGCTCCTACAATGAGCAGTTCTTC. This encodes CASSDDRGSYNEQFF.

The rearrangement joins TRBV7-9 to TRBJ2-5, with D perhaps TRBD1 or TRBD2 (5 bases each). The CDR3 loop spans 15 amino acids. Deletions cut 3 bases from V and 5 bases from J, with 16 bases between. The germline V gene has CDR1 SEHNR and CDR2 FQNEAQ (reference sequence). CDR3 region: CASSLDGTQGETQYF. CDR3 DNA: TGTGCCAGCAGCTTGGATGGGACCCAAGGGGAGACCCAGTACTTC.

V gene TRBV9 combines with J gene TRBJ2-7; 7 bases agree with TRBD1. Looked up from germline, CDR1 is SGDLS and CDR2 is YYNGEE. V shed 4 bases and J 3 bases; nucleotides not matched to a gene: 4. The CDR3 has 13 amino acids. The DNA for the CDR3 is TGTGCCAGCAGCATTCGGGACAGCTACGAGCAGTACTTC. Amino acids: CASSIRDSYEQYF.

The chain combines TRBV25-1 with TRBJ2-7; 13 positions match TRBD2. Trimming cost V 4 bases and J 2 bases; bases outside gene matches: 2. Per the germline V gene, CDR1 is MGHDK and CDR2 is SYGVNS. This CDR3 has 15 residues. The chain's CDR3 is CASSAGTSGAYEQYF. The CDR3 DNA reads TGTGCCAGCAGTGCCGGGACTAGCGGGGCCTACGAGCAGTACTTC.